This T cell receptor beta chain appears in the sequencing data of a study of cytomegalovirus exposure and HLA in healthy donors. General study findings and limits: For most TCR beta V segments, an earlier analysis put the productive rate at about 90% or about 30% of the time.

With 60 Vbeta and 13 Jbeta primers, the PCR was carried out. TCRdb's copy holds only in-frame clones and misses some; the assay was immunoSEQ multiplex PCR. The table lists roughly 170,000 clones, approximately 82% of them singletons. In its sample, this clone was seen a few times. Its matching antigen is unknown. The specimen sequenced was PBMCs. The clonotype was recovered from a male donor in good health and CMV-seronegative.

The DNA for the CDR3 is TGTGCCAGCAGTTACCTCAGGGAATCACCCCTCCACTTT. Its translation: CASSYLRESPLHF. The J gene is TRBJ1-6, the V gene TRBV27; D is possibly TRBD1 (5 bases). This CDR3 has 13 amino acids. V was clipped by 4 bases and J by 10 bases, with 11 bases between them. Germline CDR1 reads MNHEY; CDR2 reads SMNVEV (reference sequence).